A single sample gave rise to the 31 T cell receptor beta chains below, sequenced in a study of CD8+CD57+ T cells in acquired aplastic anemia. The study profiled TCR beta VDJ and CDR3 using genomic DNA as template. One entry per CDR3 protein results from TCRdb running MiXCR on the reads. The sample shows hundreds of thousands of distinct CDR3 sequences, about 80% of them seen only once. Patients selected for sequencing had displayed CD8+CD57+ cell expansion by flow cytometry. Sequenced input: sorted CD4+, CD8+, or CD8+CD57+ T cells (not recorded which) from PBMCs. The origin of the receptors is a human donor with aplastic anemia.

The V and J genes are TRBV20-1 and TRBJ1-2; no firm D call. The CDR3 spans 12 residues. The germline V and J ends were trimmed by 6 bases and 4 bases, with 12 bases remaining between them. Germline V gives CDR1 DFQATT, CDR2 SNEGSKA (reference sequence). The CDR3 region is CSAVGGSYGYTF. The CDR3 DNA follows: TGCAGTGCAGTGGGAGGTAGCTATGGCTACACCTTC.

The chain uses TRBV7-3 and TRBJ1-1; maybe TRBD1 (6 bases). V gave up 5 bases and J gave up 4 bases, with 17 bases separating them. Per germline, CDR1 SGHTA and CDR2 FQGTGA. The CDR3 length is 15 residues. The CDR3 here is CASSPRTATSTEAFF. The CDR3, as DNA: TGTGCCAGCAGCCCACGGACAGCCACGAGCACTGAAGCTTTCTTT.

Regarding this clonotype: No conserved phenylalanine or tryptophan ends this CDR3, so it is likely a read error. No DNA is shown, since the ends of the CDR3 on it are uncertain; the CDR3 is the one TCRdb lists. The CDR3 loop is CASSLASGSGYTQ. This rearrangement joins TRBV7-2 to TRBJ1-2. Germline V gene data show CDR1 as SGHTA and CDR2 as FQGNSA. A total of 13 residues make up the CDR3, ends included.

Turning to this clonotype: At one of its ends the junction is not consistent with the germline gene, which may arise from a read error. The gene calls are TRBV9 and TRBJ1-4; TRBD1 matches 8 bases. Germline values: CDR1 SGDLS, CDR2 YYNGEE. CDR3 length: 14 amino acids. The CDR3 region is CASSNRGTGADTLF. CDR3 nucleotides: TGTGCCAGCAGCAACCGTGGGACAGGCGCAGATACGCTTTTT.

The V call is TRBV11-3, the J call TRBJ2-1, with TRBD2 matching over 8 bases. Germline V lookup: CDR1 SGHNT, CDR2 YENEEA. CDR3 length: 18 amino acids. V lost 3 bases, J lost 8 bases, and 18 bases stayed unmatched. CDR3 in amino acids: CASSFSSGGGNGQDEQFF. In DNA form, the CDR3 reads TGTGCCAGCAGCTTTTCCAGCGGGGGCGGAAACGGTCAGGATGAGCAGTTCTTC.

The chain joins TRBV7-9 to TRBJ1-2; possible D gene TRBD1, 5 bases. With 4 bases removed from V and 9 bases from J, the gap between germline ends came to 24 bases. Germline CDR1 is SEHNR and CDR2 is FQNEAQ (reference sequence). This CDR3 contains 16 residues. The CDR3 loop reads CASSSLGLQETQCYTF. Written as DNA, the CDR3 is TGTGCCAGCAGCTCCCTGGGACTTCAAGAGACCCAGTGCTACACCTTC.

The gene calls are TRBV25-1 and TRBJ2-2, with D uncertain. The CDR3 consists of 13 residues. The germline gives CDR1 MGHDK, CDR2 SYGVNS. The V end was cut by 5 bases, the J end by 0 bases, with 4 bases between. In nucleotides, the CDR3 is TGTGCCAGCAGTACAGCGAACACCGGGGAGCTGTTTTTT. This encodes CASSTANTGELFF.

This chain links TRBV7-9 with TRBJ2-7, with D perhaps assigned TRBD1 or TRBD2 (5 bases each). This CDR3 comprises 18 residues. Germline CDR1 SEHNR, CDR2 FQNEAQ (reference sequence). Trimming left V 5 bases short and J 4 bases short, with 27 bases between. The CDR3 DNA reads TGTGCCAGCAGCGTGCAGGGCAAAGGGAGATCGGCCAAATACGAGCAGTACGTC. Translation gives CASSVQGKGRSAKYEQYV.

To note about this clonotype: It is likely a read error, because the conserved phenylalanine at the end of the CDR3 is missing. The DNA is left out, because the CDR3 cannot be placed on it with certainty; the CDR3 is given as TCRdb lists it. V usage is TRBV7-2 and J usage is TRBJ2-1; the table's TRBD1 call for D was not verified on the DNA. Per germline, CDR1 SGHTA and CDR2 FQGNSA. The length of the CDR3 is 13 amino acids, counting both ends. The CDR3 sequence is CASSLGGSHEQLY.

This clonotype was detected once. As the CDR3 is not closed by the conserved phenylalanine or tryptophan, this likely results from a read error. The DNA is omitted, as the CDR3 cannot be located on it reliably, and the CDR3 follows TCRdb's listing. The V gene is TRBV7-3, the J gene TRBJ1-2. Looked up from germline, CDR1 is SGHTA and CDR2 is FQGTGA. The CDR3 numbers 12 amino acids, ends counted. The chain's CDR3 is CASSSAFSARTS.

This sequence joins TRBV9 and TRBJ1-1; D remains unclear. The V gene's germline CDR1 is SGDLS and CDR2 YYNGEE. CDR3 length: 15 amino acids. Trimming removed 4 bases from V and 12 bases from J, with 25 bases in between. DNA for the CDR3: TGTGCCAGCAGCTTAGACGGGAGAGGGAACACCTACACTTTCTTT. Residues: CASSLDGRGNTYTFF.

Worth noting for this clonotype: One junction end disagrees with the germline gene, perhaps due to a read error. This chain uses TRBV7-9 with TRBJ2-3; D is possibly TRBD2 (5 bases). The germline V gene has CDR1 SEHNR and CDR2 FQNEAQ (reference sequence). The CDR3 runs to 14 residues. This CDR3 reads CASSLTNTGELLFF. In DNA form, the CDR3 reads TGTGCCAGCAGCTTAACGAACACTGGGGAGCTGTTGTTTTTT.

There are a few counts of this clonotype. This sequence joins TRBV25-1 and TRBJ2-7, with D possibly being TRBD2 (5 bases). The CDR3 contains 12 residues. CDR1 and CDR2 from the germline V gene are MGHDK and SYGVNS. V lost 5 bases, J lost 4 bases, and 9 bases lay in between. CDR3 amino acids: CASSLRGYEQYF. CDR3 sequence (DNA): TGTGCCAGCAGTTTACGCGGGTACGAGCAGTACTTC.

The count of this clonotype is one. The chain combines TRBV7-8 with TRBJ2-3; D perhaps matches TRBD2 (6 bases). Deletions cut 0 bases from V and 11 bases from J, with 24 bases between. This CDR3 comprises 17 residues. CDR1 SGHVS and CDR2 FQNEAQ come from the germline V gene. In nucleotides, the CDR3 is TGTGCCAGCAGCTTAGCGGGAGGTCCCGATACGCCGTATTTGCAGTATTTT. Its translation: CASSLAGGPDTPYLQYF.

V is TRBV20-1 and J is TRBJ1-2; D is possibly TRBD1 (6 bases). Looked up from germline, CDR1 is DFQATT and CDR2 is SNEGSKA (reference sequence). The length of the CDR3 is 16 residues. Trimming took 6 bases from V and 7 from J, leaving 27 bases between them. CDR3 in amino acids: CSASVPVGGALLGYTF. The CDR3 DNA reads TGCAGTGCCAGCGTACCTGTGGGGGGCGCGTTGCTTGGCTACACCTTC.

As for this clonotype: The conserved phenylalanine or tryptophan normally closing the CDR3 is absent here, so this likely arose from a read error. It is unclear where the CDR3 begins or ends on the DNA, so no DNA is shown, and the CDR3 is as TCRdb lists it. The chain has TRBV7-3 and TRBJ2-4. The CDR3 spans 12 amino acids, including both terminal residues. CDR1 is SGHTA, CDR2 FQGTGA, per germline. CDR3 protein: CASSRPANTVEH.

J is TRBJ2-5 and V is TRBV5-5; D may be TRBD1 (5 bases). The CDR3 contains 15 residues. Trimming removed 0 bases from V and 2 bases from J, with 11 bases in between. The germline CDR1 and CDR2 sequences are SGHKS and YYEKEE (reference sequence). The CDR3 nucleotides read TGTGCCAGCAGCTTGGCGGCAGGGTCTCAAGAGACCCAGTACTTC. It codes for CASSLAAGSQETQYF.

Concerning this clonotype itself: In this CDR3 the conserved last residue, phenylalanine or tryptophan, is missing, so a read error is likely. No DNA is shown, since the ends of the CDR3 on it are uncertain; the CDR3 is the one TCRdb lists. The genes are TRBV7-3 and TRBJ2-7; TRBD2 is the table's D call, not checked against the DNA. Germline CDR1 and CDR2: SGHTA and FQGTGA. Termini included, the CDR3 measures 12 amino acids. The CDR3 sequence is CASSSGRTWGYT.

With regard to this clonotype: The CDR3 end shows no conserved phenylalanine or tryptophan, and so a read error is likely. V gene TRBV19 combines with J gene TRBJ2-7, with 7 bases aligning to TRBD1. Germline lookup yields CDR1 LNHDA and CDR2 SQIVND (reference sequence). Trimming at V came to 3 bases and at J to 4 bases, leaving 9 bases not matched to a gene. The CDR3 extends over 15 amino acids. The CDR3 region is CASSISRQGPYEQYS. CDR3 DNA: TGTGCCAGTAGTATTAGTCGACAGGGCCCATACGAGCAGTACTCC.

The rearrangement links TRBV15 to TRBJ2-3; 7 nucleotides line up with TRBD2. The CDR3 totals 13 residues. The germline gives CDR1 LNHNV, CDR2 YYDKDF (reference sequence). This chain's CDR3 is CGSGEGPTDTQYF. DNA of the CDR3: TGTGGCAGCGGGGAGGGGCCCACAGATACGCAGTATTTT.

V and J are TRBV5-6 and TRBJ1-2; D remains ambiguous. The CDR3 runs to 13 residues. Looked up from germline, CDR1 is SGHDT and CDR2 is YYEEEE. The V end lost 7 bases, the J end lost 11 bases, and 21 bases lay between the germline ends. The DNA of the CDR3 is TGTGCCAGCGGCCTAGCCGGTGCAGGTGGTTACACCTTC. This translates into CASGLAGAGGYTF.

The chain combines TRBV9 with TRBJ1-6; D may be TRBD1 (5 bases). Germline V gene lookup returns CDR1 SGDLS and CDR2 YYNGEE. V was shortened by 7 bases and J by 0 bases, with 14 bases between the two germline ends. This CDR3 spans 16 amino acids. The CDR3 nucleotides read TGTGCCAGCGGTGGAAGACAGAGCTCCTATAATTCACCCCTCCACTTT. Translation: CASGGRQSSYNSPLHF.

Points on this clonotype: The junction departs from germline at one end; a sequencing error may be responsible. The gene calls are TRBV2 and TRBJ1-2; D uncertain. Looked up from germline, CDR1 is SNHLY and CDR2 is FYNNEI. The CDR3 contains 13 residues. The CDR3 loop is CASGHGLAGTQTF. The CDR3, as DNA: TGCGCCAGCGGCCACGGCCTTGCAGGTACGCAGACCTTT.

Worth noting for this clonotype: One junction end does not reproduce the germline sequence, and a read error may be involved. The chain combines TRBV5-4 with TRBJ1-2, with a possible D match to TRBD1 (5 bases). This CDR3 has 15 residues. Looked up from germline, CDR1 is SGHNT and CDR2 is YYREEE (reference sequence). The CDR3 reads CASSLPSGGGNGNTF. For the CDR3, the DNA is TGTGCCAGCAGCTTGCCTAGCGGGGGAGGAAATGGCAACACCTTC.

The CDR3 is CASSVGADTQNYAQHF. The DNA of the CDR3 is TGTGCCAGCAGCGTAGGGGCAGATACCCAGAATTATGCCCAGCATTTT. The chain joins TRBV9 to TRBJ1-5; D is ambiguous. The ends were cut back, 0 bases at V and 11 bases at J, with 21 bases in the middle. This CDR3 is 16 amino acids long. Germline lookup yields CDR1 SGDLS and CDR2 YYNGEE.

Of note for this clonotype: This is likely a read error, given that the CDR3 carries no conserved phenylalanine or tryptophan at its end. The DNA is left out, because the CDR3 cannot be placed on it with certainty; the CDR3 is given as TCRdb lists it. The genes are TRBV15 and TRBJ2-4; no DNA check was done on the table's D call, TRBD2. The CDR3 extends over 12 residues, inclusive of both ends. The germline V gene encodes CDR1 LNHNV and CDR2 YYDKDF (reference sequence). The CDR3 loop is CATSRGGSHESH.

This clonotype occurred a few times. The CDR3: CASSSDRGHTEAFF. In nucleotides, the CDR3 is TGTGCCAGCAGCTCGGACAGGGGGCACACTGAAGCTTTCTTT. The chain links TRBV7-6 to TRBJ1-1, with TRBD1 identical over 11 bases. Germline V lookup: CDR1 SGHVS, CDR2 FNYEAQ. This CDR3 comprises 14 residues. Trimming at V came to 4 bases and at J to 3 bases, leaving 1 base not matched to a gene.

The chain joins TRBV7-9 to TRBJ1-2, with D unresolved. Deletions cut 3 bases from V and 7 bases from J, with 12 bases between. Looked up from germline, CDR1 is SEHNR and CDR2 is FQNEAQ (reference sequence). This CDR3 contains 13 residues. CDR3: CASSFQSAGGYTF. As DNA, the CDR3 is TGTGCCAGCAGCTTTCAAAGTGCAGGTGGCTACACCTTC. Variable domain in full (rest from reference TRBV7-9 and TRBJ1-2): DTGVSQNPRHKITKRGQNVTFRCDPISEHNRLYWYRQTLGQGPEFLTYFQNEAQLEKSRLLSDRFSAERPKGSFSTLEIQRTEQGDSAMYLCASSFQSAGGYTFGSGTRLTVV.

CDR3 bases: TGTGCCAGCAGCTTAGCGGGTGCACGTGGCTACACCTTC. Translating gives CASSLAGARGYTF. The V call is TRBV11-2, the J call TRBJ1-2; D uncertain. The germline V gene has CDR1 SGHAT and CDR2 FQNNGV. The CDR3 extends over 13 amino acids. Trimming stripped 1 base from V and 7 bases from J, with 10 bases between.

The CDR3 spells CASRAADTEYF. Here the CDR3 DNA reads TGTGCCAGCAGGGCCGCGGATACAGAGTATTTT. This rearrangement joins TRBV2 to TRBJ2-3; D is ambiguous. Trimming cost V 6 bases and J 13 bases, with 14 bases left between them. CDR1 is SNHLY, CDR2 FYNNEI, per germline. This CDR3 is built from 11 residues. The full variable domain, in which reference TRBV2 and TRBJ2-3 provide the parts outside the CDR3, is EPEVTQTPSHQVTQMGQEVILRCVPISNHLYFYWYRQILGQKVEFLVSFYNNEISEKSEIFDDQFSVERPDGSNFTLKIRSTKLEDSAMYFCASRAADTEYFGPGTRLTVL.

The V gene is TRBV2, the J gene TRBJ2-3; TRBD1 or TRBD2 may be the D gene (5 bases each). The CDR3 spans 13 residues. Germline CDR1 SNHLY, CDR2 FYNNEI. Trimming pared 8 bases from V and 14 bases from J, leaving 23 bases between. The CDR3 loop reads CASGDRGKNTPYF. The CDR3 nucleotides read TGTGCCAGCGGGGACCGGGGCAAAAATACTCCGTATTTT.